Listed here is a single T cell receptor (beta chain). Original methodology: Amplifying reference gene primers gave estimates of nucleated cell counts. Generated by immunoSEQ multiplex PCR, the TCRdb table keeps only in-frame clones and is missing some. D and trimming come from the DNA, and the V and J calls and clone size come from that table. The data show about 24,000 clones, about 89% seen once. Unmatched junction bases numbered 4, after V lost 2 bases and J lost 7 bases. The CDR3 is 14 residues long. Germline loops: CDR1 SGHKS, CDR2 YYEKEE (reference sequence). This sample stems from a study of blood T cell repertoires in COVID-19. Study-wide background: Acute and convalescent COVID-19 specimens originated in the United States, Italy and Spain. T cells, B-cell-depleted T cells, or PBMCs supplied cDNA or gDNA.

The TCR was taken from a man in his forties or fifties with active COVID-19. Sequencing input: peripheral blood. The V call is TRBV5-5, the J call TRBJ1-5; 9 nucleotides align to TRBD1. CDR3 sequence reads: CASSFTGGGQPQHF. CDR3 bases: TGTGCCAGCAGCTTTACAGGGGGCGGACAGCCCCAGCATTTT.